What follows are 26 T cell receptor beta chains derived from one specimen sequenced in a study of blood T cells in healthy people across ages. A second PCR of 7 to 11 cycles used a sample-barcoded 5' primer and a J-beta primer mix. A single record per CDR3 protein comes from TCRdb applying MiXCR to the 5' RACE reads. This sample yields over 600,000 distinct CDR3 sequences, of which about 47% are seen a single time; less than 20% belongs to the top ten. The sequencing sample was made of blood. The origin of the receptors is an elderly man in good health.

The J gene is TRBJ2-1, the V gene TRBV29-1, with D tentatively TRBD1 or TRBD2 (5 bases each). Germline V gene lookup returns CDR1 SQVTM and CDR2 ANQGSEA. The CDR3 covers 14 residues. Trimming took 7 bases from V and 5 from J, leaving 18 bases between them. This CDR3 is CSAKGRAVDNEQFF. Written as DNA, the CDR3 is TGCAGCGCCAAGGGACGAGCGGTGGACAATGAGCAGTTCTTC.

This clonotype was observed a handful of times. The CDR3 reads CSVEAGQGTADSNQPQHF. The CDR3 nucleotides are TGCAGCGTTGAGGCCGGGCAGGGGACAGCCGATAGCAATCAGCCCCAGCATTTT. The chain links TRBV29-1 to TRBJ1-5; 7 positions agree with TRBD1. This CDR3 is 18 amino acids long. V shed 3 bases, J shed 0 bases, and the junction held 14 bases outside the gene matches. Looked up from germline, CDR1 is SQVTM and CDR2 is ANQGSEA.

This chain connects TRBV14 to TRBJ2-4; D is undetermined. The end of the DNA aligns better with TRBJ2-7, so the J call may be wrong. Per germline, CDR1 SGHDN and CDR2 FVKESK. The CDR3 is made up of 14 amino acids. The CDR3 DNA sequence: TGTGCCAGCAGCCAAGTGGTCGGCGCGCACGAGCAGTACTTC. This sequence encodes CASSQVVGAHEQYF.

This clonotype has only a few counts. This sequence joins TRBV7-9 and TRBJ2-7; TRBD1 agrees at 9 bases. Trimming at V came to 2 bases and at J to 1 base, leaving 3 bases not matched to a gene. CDR1 and CDR2 from the germline V gene are SEHNR and FQNEAQ (reference sequence). The CDR3 is 15 amino acids. Written as DNA, the CDR3 is TGTGCCAGCAGCTTATTTGGGACAGGGTCCTACGAGCAGTACTTC. This encodes CASSLFGTGSYEQYF.

This chain connects TRBV2 to TRBJ2-7; D may be TRBD1 (6 bases). CDR3 size: 16 residues. Trimming took 5 bases from V and 2 from J, leaving 19 bases between them. CDR1 SNHLY and CDR2 FYNNEI come from the germline V gene. The CDR3 sequence is CASSTERRDTAYEQYF. CDR3 DNA: TGTGCCAGCAGTACTGAGAGACGGGACACAGCCTACGAGCAGTACTTC.

The chain employs TRBV7-2 and TRBJ2-5, with TRBD2 identical over 12 bases. The CDR3 extends over 16 amino acids. Trimming took 4 bases from V and 5 from J; bases not matched to a gene: 8. The germline V gene has CDR1 SGHTA and CDR2 FQGNSA. CDR3 sequence reads: CASSSTSSGRGETQYF. As DNA, the CDR3 is TGTGCCAGCAGCTCGACTTCTAGCGGGAGGGGGGAGACCCAGTACTTC.

DNA for the CDR3: TGCAGTGCTAGAGATCTGGGGAGATTGGGCTACGAGCAGTACTTC. Its translation is CSARDLGRLGYEQYF. The chain employs TRBV20-1 and TRBJ2-4; TRBD2 is a possible D gene (5 bases). The J call is doubtful: the DNA matches TRBJ2-7 better. The CDR3 sequence is 15 residues long. CDR1 DFQATT and CDR2 SNEGSKA come from the germline V gene (reference sequence).

This clonotype appeared a few times. The chain couples TRBV12-3 or TRBV12-4 to TRBJ2-3; D is possibly TRBD1 or TRBD2 (5 bases each). V lost 6 bases and J lost 4, with 20 bases in between. The CDR3 length is 16 residues. CDR3 sequence: CASRLSGTRGADTQYF. DNA for the CDR3: TGTGCCAGCAGACTTTCCGGGACCCGAGGCGCAGATACGCAGTATTTT.

The J gene is TRBJ1-1, the V gene TRBV20-1, with D tentatively TRBD1 (6 bases). The CDR3 contains 15 residues. The germline CDR1 and CDR2 sequences are DFQATT and SNEGSKA (reference sequence). Trimming left V 3 bases short and J 3 bases short, with 17 bases between. CDR3 nucleotides: TGCAGTGCTAGGTACGGGGGGCGCCGGGACACTGAAGCTTTCTTT. Protein product: CSARYGGRRDTEAFF.

The V call is TRBV2, the J call TRBJ2-5, with D hard to call. The J call may be in error: the DNA end matches TRBJ2-7 better. Germline CDR1 is SNHLY and CDR2 is FYNNEI. This CDR3 spans 12 amino acids. The CDR3 region has the DNA TGTGCCAGCAGTGGGTCTCTATACGAGCAGTACTTC. Protein product: CASSGSLYEQYF.

This clonotype was counted only a few times. V is TRBV5-1 and J is TRBJ2-5; 8 nucleotides match TRBD2. The J call may be mistaken, given a closer DNA end match to TRBJ2-7. Per germline, CDR1 SGHRS and CDR2 YFSETQ. This CDR3 is 15 amino acids long. In nucleotides, the CDR3 is TGCGCCAGCAGCCACGGACTAGCTCTGGGGTACGAGCAGTACTTC. Translation: CASSHGLALGYEQYF.

The sample holds many counts of this clonotype. This chain joins TRBV11-3 and TRBJ2-3; D is unresolved. CDR1 and CDR2 (germline): SGHNT, YENEEA. This CDR3 is 16 amino acids long. Trimming shortened V by 2 bases and J by 2 bases, and 14 bases separated the two germline ends. The CDR3, as DNA: TGTGCCAGCAGCTTATGGGGTTCCAAGGACACAGATACGCAGTATTTT. Translation: CASSLWGSKDTDTQYF. Complete variable domain (other parts from reference TRBV11-3 and TRBJ2-3): EAGVVQSPRYKIIEKKQPVAFWCNPISGHNTLYWYLQNLGQGPELLIRYENEEAVDDSQLPKDRFSAERLKGVDSTLKIQPAELGDSAVYLCASSLWGSKDTDTQYFGPGTRLTVL.

Turning to this clonotype: Germline is not matched at one junction end, which may reflect a read error. CDR3 sequence reads: CASREGPGKTQYF. CDR3 in DNA: TGTGCCAGCAGGGAAGGGCCCGGAAAGACCCAGTACTTC. The rearrangement uses TRBV6-1 and TRBJ2-5; D unclear. The CDR3 has 13 amino acids. The V gene's germline CDR1 is MNHNS and CDR2 SASEGT.

The chain joins TRBV30 to TRBJ1-6; the D gene is possibly TRBD1 (5 bases). Per germline, CDR1 GTSNPN and CDR2 SVGIG (reference sequence). This CDR3 is built from 14 residues. V lost 4 bases to trimming and J lost 4 bases, with 11 bases between them. The CDR3 reads CAWTIDSYNSPLHF. The CDR3 coding sequence is TGTGCCTGGACTATCGACAGTTATAATTCACCCCTCCACTTT.

The CDR3 protein is CSARRAGNSYNEQFF. CDR3 coding DNA: TGCAGTGCTCGGAGAGCGGGTAACTCCTACAATGAGCAGTTCTTC. V usage is TRBV20-1 and J usage is TRBJ2-1; tentative D call: TRBD2 (6 bases). The germline gives CDR1 DFQATT, CDR2 SNEGSKA (reference sequence). The V end was cut by 5 bases, the J end by 0 bases, with 14 bases between. The CDR3 consists of 15 residues.

The J gene is TRBJ1-1, the V gene TRBV12-3 or TRBV12-4, with D tentatively TRBD1 (5 bases). This CDR3 spans 14 amino acids. V lost 5 bases and J lost 1, with 11 bases in between. The CDR3 protein is CASSEGPRNTEAFF. The CDR3 DNA follows: TGTGCCAGCAGTGAGGGACCGAGGAACACTGAAGCTTTCTTT.

The chain employs TRBV28 and TRBJ2-5; D not resolved. The V gene lost 2 bases and the J gene lost 3 bases, with 16 bases spanning the gap. The germline V gene has CDR1 MDHEN and CDR2 SYDVKM. The CDR3 consists of 16 residues. The CDR3 region is CASSLISRTDKETQYF. In DNA form, the CDR3 reads TGTGCCAGCAGTTTAATATCGAGGACGGATAAAGAGACCCAGTACTTC. The variable domain in full, with the rest retrieved from reference TRBV28 and TRBJ2-5, is DVKVTQSSRYLVKRTGEKVFLECVQDMDHENMFWYRQDPGLGLRLIYFSYDVKMKEKGDIPEGYSVSREKKERFSLILESASTNQTSMYLCASSLISRTDKETQYFGPGTRLLVL.

The V and J genes are TRBV7-9 and TRBJ2-7; 8 bases line up with TRBD1. With 6 bases clipped from V and 3 bases from J, the junction kept 10 bases outside the gene matches. The CDR3 length is 15 residues. From germline, CDR1 is SEHNR and CDR2 FQNEAQ (reference sequence). In DNA, the CDR3 is TGTGCCAGCAGTCCCTTGGGCAGGGGGCTCTACGAGCAGTACTTC. It specifies CASSPLGRGLYEQYF.

This clonotype was seen only once. The J gene is TRBJ1-2, the V gene TRBV5-1; D remains unclear. From germline, CDR1 is SGHRS and CDR2 YFSETQ. The V and J ends lost 0 bases and 0 bases respectively, with 12 bases between them. This CDR3 has 16 residues. For the CDR3, the DNA is TGCGCCAGCAGCTTGGCCTTTGACCTTTCTAACTATGGCTACACCTTC. Its translation is CASSLAFDLSNYGYTF.

In this sample, this clonotype turned up a few times. The chain joins TRBV20-1 to TRBJ2-1; 7 bases line up with TRBD1. Germline CDR1 is DFQATT and CDR2 is SNEGSKA (reference sequence). V lost 6 bases to trimming and J lost 8 bases; unmatched junction nucleotides: 10. CDR3 length equals 13 residues. The CDR3 reads CSAPRGQLDEQFF. CDR3 nucleotide sequence: TGCAGTGCCCCACGGGGACAGCTGGATGAGCAGTTCTTC.

A few counts support this clonotype. The rearrangement uses TRBV21-1 and TRBJ1-1. TRBV21-1 is a known pseudogene. This CDR3 has 16 amino acids. CDR3 DNA sequence: TGTGCCAGCAGCAATCAGGTGAGGGAAGATAACACTGAAGCTTTCTTT. It specifies CASSNQVREDNTEAFF.

The rearrangement joins TRBV4-3 to TRBJ2-5, with unresolved D. With 0 bases removed from V and 11 bases from J, the gap between germline ends came to 16 bases. The germline V gene encodes CDR1 LGHNA and CDR2 YSLEER. This CDR3 contains 14 residues. The CDR3, as DNA: TGCGCCAGCAGCCAAGAGAGGTTGTCGAGTAGGCAGTACTTC. It codes for CASSQERLSSRQYF.

The chain uses TRBV28 and TRBJ1-1, with D tentatively TRBD1 (5 bases). The CDR3 is made up of 14 amino acids. In germline, CDR1 is MDHEN, CDR2 SYDVKM. Trimming removed 11 bases from V and 6 bases from J, with 22 bases in between. Here the CDR3 reads CAGAFGAREAEAFF. The DNA of the CDR3 is TGTGCCGGCGCATTCGGGGCGAGGGAAGCTGAAGCTTTCTTT.

This clonotype was counted at least ten times. CDR3 sequence reads: CAWERSEQFF. CDR3 DNA: TGTGCCTGGGAAAGGTCTGAGCAGTTCTTC. The rearrangement joins TRBV30 to TRBJ2-1; D unresolved. V gave up 5 bases and J gave up 9 bases, with 8 bases separating them. CDR1 is GTSNPN, CDR2 SVGIG, per germline (reference sequence). The CDR3 loop spans 10 amino acids.

This clonotype was detected only a few times. This sequence joins TRBV7-2 and TRBJ2-7, with TRBD1 matching over 9 bases. V gave up 7 bases and J gave up 6 bases; unmatched junction bases: 10. The CDR3 length is 14 residues. The V gene's germline CDR1 is SGHTA and CDR2 FQGNSA. Here the CDR3 DNA reads TGTGCCAGCATCGACGGGACAGGGTATCTCGAGCAGTACTTC. Translating it yields CASIDGTGYLEQYF. Together with reference TRBV7-2 and TRBJ2-7, the CDR3 gives the full variable domain: GAGVSQSPSNKVTEKGKDVELRCDPISGHTALYWYRQSLGQGLEFLIYFQGNSAPDKSGLPSDRFSAERTGGSVSTLTIQRTQQEDSAVYLCASIDGTGYLEQYFGPGTRLTVT.

A note on this clonotype: Its ends do not fully match the called genes, so a read error is possible. The V gene is TRBV5-6, the J gene TRBJ2-7, with TRBD2 as a possible D gene (6 bases). The germline V gene has CDR1 SGHDT and CDR2 YYEEEE. The CDR3 length is 14 residues. The CDR3 spells CVSSVTGRIYEQYF. The CDR3, as DNA: TGTGTCAGCAGTGTCACCGGGAGAATCTACGAGCAGTACTTC. Full variable domain (rest looked up from reference TRBV5-6 and TRBJ2-7): DAGVTQSPTHLIKTRGQQVTLRCSPKSGHDTVSWYQQALGQGPQFIFQYYEEEERQRGNFPDRFSGHQFPNYSSELNVNALLLGDSALYLCVSSVTGRIYEQYFGPGTRLTVT.